The 15 T cell receptor beta chains below all came from one sample that was sequenced in a study of T cell repertoires in cytomegalovirus infection. Each CDR3 protein is one row after TCRdb ran MiXCR on the reads. Of about 250,000 distinct CDR3 sequences in the sample, 9% to 15% are singletons; the top ten hold 1.5% to 2%. The sequenced sample consisted of PBMCs. These receptors were taken from a human donor in good health (CMV status not recorded). Some clones in this sample may be carry-over from other donors' samples.

This sequence joins TRBV7-8 and TRBJ2-5, with TRBD2 matching 8 bases. This CDR3 region has 14 residues. V lost 5 bases to trimming and J lost 0 bases; unmatched junction nucleotides: 2. Germline V lookup: CDR1 SGHVS, CDR2 FQNEAQ. The CDR3 region is CASSPGLDQETQYF. In DNA, the CDR3 is TGTGCCAGCAGCCCGGGACTAGACCAAGAGACCCAGTACTTC.

This clonotype appeared many times. This chain uses TRBV7-2 with TRBJ2-1; 7 bases are a match to TRBD2. Germline V gene data show CDR1 as SGHTA and CDR2 as FQGNSA. This CDR3 is 19 amino acids long. V lost 0 bases to trimming and J lost 0 bases; unmatched junction nucleotides: 11. In DNA form, the CDR3 reads TGTGCCAGCAGCTTAGCCGTCTGGCGGGGGTCGAGCTCCTACAATGAGCAGTTCTTC. Translated, it gives CASSLAVWRGSSSYNEQFF.

A note on this clonotype: This may be a read error: a much more frequent sequence differs by one nucleotide. The rearrangement joins TRBV6-6 to TRBJ2-7, with D tentatively TRBD1 or TRBD2 (6 bases each). The CDR3 is 11 amino acids. Germline CDR1 is MNHNY and CDR2 is SVGAGI (reference sequence). The CDR3 bases are TGTGCCAGGAGTTTGGGGGGCAAGCAGTACTTC. Translated: CARSLGGKQYF.

This clonotype was counted ten times or more. The rearrangement links TRBV6-2 or TRBV6-3 to TRBJ2-1; 8 bases align to TRBD1. Unmatched junction bases numbered 9, after V lost 6 bases and J lost 2 bases. CDR1 is MNHEY and CDR2 is SVGEGT in the germline V gene. This CDR3 has 16 residues. The DNA for the CDR3 is TGTGCCAGCAGCACACCCGGACAGGGCACCTACAATGAGCAGTTCTTC. Protein sequence: CASSTPGQGTYNEQFF.

The chain has TRBV14 and TRBJ1-2; D might be TRBD1 (5 bases). Germline CDR1 and CDR2: SGHDN and FVKESK. The germline V and J ends were trimmed by 0 bases and 8 bases, with 19 bases remaining between them. The CDR3 covers 16 residues. In DNA form, the CDR3 reads TGTGCCAGCAGCCAAGATAAAGGGGCGTATGTCGAAGGCTACACCTTC. This translates into CASSQDKGAYVEGYTF.

This clonotype was observed at least ten times. J is TRBJ2-1 and V is TRBV6-2 or TRBV6-3; D may match TRBD1 or TRBD2 (5 bases each). Germline CDR1 is MNHEY and CDR2 is SVGEGT. The CDR3 contains 14 residues. V was clipped by 8 bases and J by 2 bases, with 13 bases between them. This chain's CDR3 is CASDSGAPYNEQFF. CDR3 nucleotide sequence: TGTGCCAGCGACAGCGGAGCGCCCTACAATGAGCAGTTCTTC.

Many counts were recorded for this clonotype. The CDR3 spells CASSLRGGGSTDTQYF. The CDR3 coding sequence is TGTGCCAGCAGCTTAAGAGGCGGGGGCAGCACAGATACGCAGTATTTT. The rearrangement joins TRBV7-2 to TRBJ2-3, with D possibly matching TRBD2 (7 bases). The V end was cut by 2 bases, the J end by 0 bases, with 12 bases between. The CDR3 runs to 16 residues. Looked up from germline, CDR1 is SGHTA and CDR2 is FQGNSA.

The rearrangement joins TRBV24-1 to TRBJ1-3; D not certain. The V and J ends lost 2 bases and 0 bases respectively, with 7 bases between them. The CDR3 is 15 amino acids. The V gene's germline CDR1 is KGHDR and CDR2 SFDVKD. The CDR3 loop reads CATSDSTLSGNTIYF. CDR3 coding DNA: TGTGCCACCAGTGATTCGACACTCTCTGGAAACACCATATATTTT.

This clonotype came up many times. The chain employs TRBV6-2 or TRBV6-3 and TRBJ1-2; TRBD1 agrees at 7 bases. The CDR3 sequence is 11 residues long. Trimming removed 5 bases from V and 13 bases from J; junction bases left unmatched: 7. Germline CDR1 MNHEY, CDR2 SVGEGT. The CDR3 loop reads CASSQQGPGTF. The DNA of the CDR3 is TGTGCCAGCAGTCAACAGGGGCCCGGCACCTTC.

The chain is built from TRBV14 and TRBJ2-7; 9 bases map to TRBD2. Looked up from germline, CDR1 is SGHDN and CDR2 is FVKESK. This CDR3 region has 14 residues. Germline trimming cut 7 bases from V and 6 bases from J; bases unmatched to any gene: 10. The CDR3 loop reads CASTLLVAGAEQYF. The CDR3 region has the DNA TGTGCCAGCACCCTCTTAGTAGCGGGGGCCGAGCAGTACTTC.

This clonotype was seen ten or more times. The rearrangement links TRBV29-1 to TRBJ2-1, with a weak D call TRBD2 (5 bases). Trimming left V 3 bases short and J 3 bases short, with 12 bases between. From germline, CDR1 is SQVTM and CDR2 ANQGSEA. There are 14 residues in the CDR3. CDR3 DNA sequence: TGCAGCGTTGATGAGGGTACGGTCTACAATGAGCAGTTCTTC. Translating gives CSVDEGTVYNEQFF.

The chain recombines TRBV7-8 with TRBJ2-2; 8 positions agree with TRBD1. The CDR3 totals 15 residues. V lost 2 bases to trimming and J lost 7 bases; unmatched junction nucleotides: 6. The V gene's germline CDR1 is SGHVS and CDR2 FQNEAQ. The CDR3 nucleotides read TGTGCCAGCAGCTTACCCCAGGGGGCAAGCGGGGAGCTGTTTTTT. It codes for CASSLPQGASGELFF.

This clonotype turned up a few times. A read error may account for a junction end that differs from germline. This rearrangement joins TRBV12-3 or TRBV12-4 to TRBJ1-3, with D tentatively TRBD1 (5 bases). The CDR3 loop spans 12 amino acids. As DNA, the CDR3 is TGTGCCAGCAGTTTAGCGGCAGGGCCGGAGGATTTT. The encoded protein is CASSLAAGPEDF.

This clonotype was picked up many times. The genes are TRBV5-5 and TRBJ1-6, with D perhaps matching TRBD1 (6 bases). V dropped 4 bases and J dropped 2 bases, with 10 bases sitting between them. Germline loops: CDR1 SGHKS, CDR2 YYEKEE (reference sequence). The CDR3 has 15 amino acids. For the CDR3, the DNA is TGTGCCAGCAGCCCGAGACAGGCCTATAATTCACCCCTCCACTTT. Translated: CASSPRQAYNSPLHF.

This chain links TRBV29-1 with TRBJ2-3; D may be TRBD2 (5 bases). This CDR3 region has 12 residues. Per the germline V gene, CDR1 is SQVTM and CDR2 is ANQGSEA. The V end lost 7 bases, the J end lost 0 bases, and 8 bases lay between the germline ends. This chain's CDR3 is CSARTSTDTQYF. CDR3 bases: TGCAGCGCCAGGACTAGCACAGATACGCAGTATTTT.